Only one count was recorded for the clone carrying this T cell receptor beta chain. Its antigen remains unknown. Assay used: immunoSEQ multiplex PCR; TCRdb lists only in-frame clones, some missing. In the table there are tens of thousands of clones, 65% to 90% of which are singletons. The data derive from a study of T cell responses to AZD1222 COVID-19 vaccine. In the study overall: Analysis merged second doses at about 4 or about 12 weeks. Study results and limitations: Distributed over spike, vaccine-associated CD4 TCRs predominated at 160-218 and 743-854. Donors, mostly white British, included more females; clonal diversity was possibly underestimated. None of the repertoires were sampled until the peak T cell response had passed.

The CDR3 sequence is 13 residues long. V lost 3 bases and J lost 6, with 6 bases in between. Germline CDR1 reads LGHDT; CDR2 reads YNNKEL (reference sequence). The clonotype comes from an adult in good health. The sequencing used peripheral blood, collected on day 0 of AZD1222 vaccination. This chain links TRBV3-1 (or the pseudogene TRBV3-2) with TRBJ1-6, with no clear D. CDR3: CASSQDVNSPLHF. The CDR3 region has the DNA TGTGCCAGCAGCCAGGATGTTAATTCACCCCTCCACTTT.